The entry that follows covers one TCR beta chain sequence. Its antigen is as yet unknown. Researchers prepared the TCRbeta library using unique molecular identifiers, the study reports. One entry per CDR3 protein, called by TCRdb with MiXCR from the PCR reads. The repertoire holds some 300,000 distinct CDR3 sequences, less than 9.5% seen once, with 8.5% to 9.5% in the top ten. The sample is drawn from a study of T-cell reconstitution after alpha-beta-depleted transplantation in children. Trimming shortened V by 2 bases and J by 0 bases, and 11 bases separated the two germline ends. Looked up from germline, CDR1 is SGDLS and CDR2 is YYNGEE. CDR3 length equals 15 residues. Regarding the study as a whole: At one year after transplant, newly produced T cells mostly accounted for T-cell counts and diversity. Roughly two months post-transplant, alpha-beta T cells reportedly originated from several hundred graft clones that had expanded.

The source is a female patient aged 2 to 10 who had a stem cell transplant for Fanconi anemia, so the T cells may come from the graft donor. The rearrangement joins TRBV9 to TRBJ1-1; the D gene is possibly TRBD1 (5 bases). Material: peripheral blood, obtained 360 days after TCRalphabeta/CD19-depleted stem cell transplant. The CDR3 DNA is TGTGCCAGCAGCGTGGCAGGGCATCTGAACACTGAAGCTTTCTTT. Its translation: CASSVAGHLNTEAFF.